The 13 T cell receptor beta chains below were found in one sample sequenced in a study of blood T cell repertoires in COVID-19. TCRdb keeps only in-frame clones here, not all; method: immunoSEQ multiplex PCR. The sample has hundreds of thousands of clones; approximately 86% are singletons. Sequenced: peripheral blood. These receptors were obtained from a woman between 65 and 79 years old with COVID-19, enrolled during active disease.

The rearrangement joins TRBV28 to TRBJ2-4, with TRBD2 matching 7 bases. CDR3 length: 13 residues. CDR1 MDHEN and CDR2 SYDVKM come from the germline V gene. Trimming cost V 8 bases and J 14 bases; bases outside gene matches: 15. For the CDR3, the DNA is TGTGCCAGCGGGGAGGAGGCCCGGGGGGTAAAGTACTTC. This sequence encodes CASGEEARGVKYF.

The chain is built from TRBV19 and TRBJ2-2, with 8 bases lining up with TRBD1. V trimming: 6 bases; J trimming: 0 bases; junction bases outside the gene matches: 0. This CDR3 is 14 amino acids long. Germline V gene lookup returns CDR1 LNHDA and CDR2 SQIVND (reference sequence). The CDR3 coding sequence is TGTGCCAGTAGGACAGGGGCGAACACCGGGGAGCTGTTTTTT. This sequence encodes CASRTGANTGELFF. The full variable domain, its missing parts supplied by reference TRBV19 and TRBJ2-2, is DGGITQSPKYLFRKEGQNVTLSCEQNLNHDAMYWYRQDPGQGLRLIYYSQIVNDFQKGDIAEGYSVSREKKESFPLTVTSAQKNPTAFYLCASRTGANTGELFFGEGSRLTVL.

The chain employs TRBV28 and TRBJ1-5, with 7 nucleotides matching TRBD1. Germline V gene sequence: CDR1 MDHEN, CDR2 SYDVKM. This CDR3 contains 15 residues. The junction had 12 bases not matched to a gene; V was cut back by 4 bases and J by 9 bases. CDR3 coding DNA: TGTGCCAGCAGTTCACGGACAGGCGCAAAACGGCCCCAGCATTTT. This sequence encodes CASSSRTGAKRPQHF.

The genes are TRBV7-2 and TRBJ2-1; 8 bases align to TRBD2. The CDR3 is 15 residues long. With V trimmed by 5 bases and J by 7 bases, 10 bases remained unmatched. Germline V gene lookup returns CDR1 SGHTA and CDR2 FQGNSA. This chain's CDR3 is CASSPGPGGANEQFF. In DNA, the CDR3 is TGTGCCAGCAGCCCCGGGCCGGGAGGGGCGAATGAGCAGTTCTTC. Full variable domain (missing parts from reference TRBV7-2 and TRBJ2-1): GAGVSQSPSNKVTEKGKDVELRCDPISGHTALYWYRQSLGQGLEFLIYFQGNSAPDKSGLPSDRFSAERTGGSVSTLTIQRTQQEDSAVYLCASSPGPGGANEQFFGPGTRLTVL.

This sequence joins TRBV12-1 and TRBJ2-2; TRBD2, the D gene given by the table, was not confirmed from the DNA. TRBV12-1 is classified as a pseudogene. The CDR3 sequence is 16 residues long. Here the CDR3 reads CASSFESSGGTGELFF. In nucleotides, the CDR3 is TGTGCCAGCAGCTTTGAGTCTAGCGGGGGTACCGGGGAGCTGTTTTTT.

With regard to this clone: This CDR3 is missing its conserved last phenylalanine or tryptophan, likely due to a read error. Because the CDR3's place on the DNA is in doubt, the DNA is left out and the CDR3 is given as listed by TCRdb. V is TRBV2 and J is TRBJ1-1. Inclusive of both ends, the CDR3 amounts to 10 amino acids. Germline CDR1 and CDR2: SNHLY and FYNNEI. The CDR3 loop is CASSEASGRR.

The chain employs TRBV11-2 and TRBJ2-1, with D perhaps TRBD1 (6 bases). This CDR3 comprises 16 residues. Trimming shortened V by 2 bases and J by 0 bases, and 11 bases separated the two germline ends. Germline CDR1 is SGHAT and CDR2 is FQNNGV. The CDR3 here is CASSLLTGSSYNEQFF. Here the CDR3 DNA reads TGTGCCAGCAGCTTATTAACAGGGAGCTCCTACAATGAGCAGTTCTTC. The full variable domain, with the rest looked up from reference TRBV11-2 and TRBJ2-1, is EAGVAQSPRYKIIEKRQSVAFWCNPISGHATLYWYQQILGQGPKLLIQFQNNGVVDDSQLPKDRFSAERLKGVDSTLKIQPAKLEDSAVYLCASSLLTGSSYNEQFFGPGTRLTVL.

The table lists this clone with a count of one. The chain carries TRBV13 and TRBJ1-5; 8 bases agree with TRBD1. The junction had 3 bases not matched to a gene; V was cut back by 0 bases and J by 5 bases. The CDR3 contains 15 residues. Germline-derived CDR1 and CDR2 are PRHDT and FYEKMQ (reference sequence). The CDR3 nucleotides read TGTGCCAGCAGCTTAGGGACAGGGGTTGATCAGCCCCAGCATTTT. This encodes CASSLGTGVDQPQHF.

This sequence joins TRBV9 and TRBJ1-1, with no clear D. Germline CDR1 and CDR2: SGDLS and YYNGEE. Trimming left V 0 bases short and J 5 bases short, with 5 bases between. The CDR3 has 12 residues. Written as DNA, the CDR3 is TGTGCCAGCAGCGTAGCAGGTACTGAAGCTTTCTTT. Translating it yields CASSVAGTEAFF.

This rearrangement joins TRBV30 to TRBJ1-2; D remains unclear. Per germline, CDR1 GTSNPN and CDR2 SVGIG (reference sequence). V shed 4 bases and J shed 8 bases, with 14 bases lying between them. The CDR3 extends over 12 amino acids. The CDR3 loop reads CAWTDGGRGYTF. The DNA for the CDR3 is TGTGCCTGGACCGACGGAGGGCGCGGCTACACCTTC. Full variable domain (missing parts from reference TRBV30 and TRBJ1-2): SQTIHQWPATLVQPVGSPLSLECTVEGTSNPNLYWYRQAAGRGLQLLFYSVGIGQISSEVPQNLSASRPQDRQFILSSKKLLLSDSGFYLCAWTDGGRGYTFGSGTRLTVV.

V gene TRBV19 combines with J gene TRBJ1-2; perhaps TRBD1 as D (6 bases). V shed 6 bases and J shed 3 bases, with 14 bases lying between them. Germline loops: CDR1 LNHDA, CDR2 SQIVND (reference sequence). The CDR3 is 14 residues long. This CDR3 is CASSYRVHDYGYTF. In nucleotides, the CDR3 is TGTGCCAGTAGCTACAGGGTTCACGACTATGGCTACACCTTC.

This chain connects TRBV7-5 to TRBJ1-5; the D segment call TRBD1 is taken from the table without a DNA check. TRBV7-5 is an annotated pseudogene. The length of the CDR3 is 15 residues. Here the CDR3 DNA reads TGTGCCAGAAGCCCAGGACAGGGGGCATGCCAGCCCCAGCATTTT. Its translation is CARSPGQGACQPQHF.

The CDR3 spells CASSTVGGLETQYF. Here the CDR3 DNA reads TGTGCCAGCAGTACCGTAGGGGGATTGGAGACCCAGTACTTC. The chain joins TRBV6-5 to TRBJ2-5, with TRBD1 as a possible D gene (6 bases). This CDR3 spans 14 amino acids. The V end lost 5 bases, the J end lost 5 bases, and 15 bases lay between the germline ends. Germline V lookup: CDR1 MNHEY, CDR2 SVGAGI.